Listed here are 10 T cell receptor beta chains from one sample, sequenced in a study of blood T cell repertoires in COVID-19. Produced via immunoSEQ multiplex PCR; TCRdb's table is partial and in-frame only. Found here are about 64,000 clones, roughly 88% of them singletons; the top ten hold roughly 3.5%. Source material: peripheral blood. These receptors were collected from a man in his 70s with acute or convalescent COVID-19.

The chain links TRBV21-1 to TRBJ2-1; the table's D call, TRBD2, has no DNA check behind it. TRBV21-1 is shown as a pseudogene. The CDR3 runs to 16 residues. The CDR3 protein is CASSKVPLGAYNEQFF. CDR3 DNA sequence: TGTGCCAGCAGCAAAGTTCCACTTGGAGCCTACAATGAGCAGTTCTTC.

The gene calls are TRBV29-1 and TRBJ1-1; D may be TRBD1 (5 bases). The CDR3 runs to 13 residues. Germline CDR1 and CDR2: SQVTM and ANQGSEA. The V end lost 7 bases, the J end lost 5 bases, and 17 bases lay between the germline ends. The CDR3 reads CSAGQGLNTEAFF. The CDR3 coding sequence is TGCAGCGCTGGGCAGGGTTTAAATACTGAAGCTTTCTTT.

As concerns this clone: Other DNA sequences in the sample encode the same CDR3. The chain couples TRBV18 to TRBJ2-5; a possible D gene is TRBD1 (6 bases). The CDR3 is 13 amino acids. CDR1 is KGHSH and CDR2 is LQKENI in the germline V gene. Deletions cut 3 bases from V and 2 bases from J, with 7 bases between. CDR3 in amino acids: CASSPGQQETQYF. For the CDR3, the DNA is TGTGCCAGCTCACCTGGACAGCAAGAGACCCAGTACTTC.

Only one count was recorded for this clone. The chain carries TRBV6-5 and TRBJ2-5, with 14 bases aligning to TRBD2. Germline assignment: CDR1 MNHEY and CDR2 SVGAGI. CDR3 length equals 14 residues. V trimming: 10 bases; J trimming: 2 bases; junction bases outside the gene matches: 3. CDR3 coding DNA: TGTGCCACCCGACTAGCGGGGGGGCAAGAGACCCAGTACTTC. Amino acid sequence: CATRLAGGQETQYF.

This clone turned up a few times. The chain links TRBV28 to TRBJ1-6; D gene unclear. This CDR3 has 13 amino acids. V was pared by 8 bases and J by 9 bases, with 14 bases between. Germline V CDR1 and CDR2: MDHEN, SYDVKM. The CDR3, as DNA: TGTGCCAGCGCGACTTTTGGGAGTTCACCCCTCCACTTT. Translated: CASATFGSSPLHF.

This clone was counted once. The DNA for the CDR3 is TGCGCCAGCAGCACCACCGGGACACCAAACTATGGCTACACCTTC. It is translated as CASSTTGTPNYGYTF. V gene TRBV4-1 combines with J gene TRBJ1-2, with a weak D call TRBD1 (6 bases). From germline, CDR1 is MGHRA and CDR2 YSYEKL. V was shortened by 5 bases and J by 2 bases, with 15 bases between the two germline ends. This CDR3 contains 15 residues.

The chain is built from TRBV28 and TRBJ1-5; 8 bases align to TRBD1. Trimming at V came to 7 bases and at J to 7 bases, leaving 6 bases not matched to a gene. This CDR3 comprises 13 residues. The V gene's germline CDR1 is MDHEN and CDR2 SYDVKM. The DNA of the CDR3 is TGTGCCAGCACCCGGACAGGGAGCCAGCCCCAGCATTTT. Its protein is CASTRTGSQPQHF.

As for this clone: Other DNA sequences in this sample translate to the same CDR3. The CDR3 loop is CASSPEGLAGGFSYEQYF. The CDR3 bases are TGTGCCAGCAGCCCGGAGGGACTAGCGGGAGGATTCTCCTACGAGCAGTACTTC. This chain joins TRBV9 and TRBJ2-7, with TRBD2 matching over 15 bases. CDR3 length equals 18 residues. V shed 4 bases, J shed 0 bases, and the junction held 8 bases outside the gene matches. CDR1 is SGDLS and CDR2 is YYNGEE in the germline V gene.

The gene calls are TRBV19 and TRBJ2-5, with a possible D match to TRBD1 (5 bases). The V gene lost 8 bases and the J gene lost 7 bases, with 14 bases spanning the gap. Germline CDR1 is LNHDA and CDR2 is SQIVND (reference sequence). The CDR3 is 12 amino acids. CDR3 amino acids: CASSGSAGTQYF. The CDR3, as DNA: TGTGCCAGTTCAGGGTCCGCCGGGACCCAGTACTTC.

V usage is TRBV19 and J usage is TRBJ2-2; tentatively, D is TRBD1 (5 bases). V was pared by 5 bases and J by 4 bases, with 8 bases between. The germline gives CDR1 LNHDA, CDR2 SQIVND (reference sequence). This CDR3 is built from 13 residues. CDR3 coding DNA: TGTGCCAGTAGTGGAAGGGGCACCGGGGAGCTGTTTTTT. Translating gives CASSGRGTGELFF.